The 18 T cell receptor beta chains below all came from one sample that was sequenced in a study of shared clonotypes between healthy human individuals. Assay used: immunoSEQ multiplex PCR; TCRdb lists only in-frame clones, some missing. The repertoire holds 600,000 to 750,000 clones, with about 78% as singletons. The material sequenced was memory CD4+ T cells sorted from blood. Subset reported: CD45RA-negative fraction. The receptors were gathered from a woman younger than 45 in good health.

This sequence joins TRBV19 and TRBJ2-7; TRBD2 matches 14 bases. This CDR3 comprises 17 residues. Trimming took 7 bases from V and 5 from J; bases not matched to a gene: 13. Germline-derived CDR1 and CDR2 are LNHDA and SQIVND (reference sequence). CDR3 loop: CASTLRGTSGSLNEQYF. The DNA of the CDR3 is TGTGCCAGTACCCTCCGAGGGACTAGCGGGAGTTTAAACGAGCAGTACTTC. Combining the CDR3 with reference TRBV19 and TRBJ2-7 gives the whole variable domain DGGITQSPKYLFRKEGQNVTLSCEQNLNHDAMYWYRQDPGQGLRLIYYSQIVNDFQKGDIAEGYSVSREKKESFPLTVTSAQKNPTAFYLCASTLRGTSGSLNEQYFGPGTRLTVT.

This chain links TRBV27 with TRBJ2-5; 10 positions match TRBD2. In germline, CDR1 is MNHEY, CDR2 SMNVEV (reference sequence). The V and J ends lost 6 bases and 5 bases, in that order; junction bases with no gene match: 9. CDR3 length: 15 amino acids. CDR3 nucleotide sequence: TGTGCCAGCAGGAGGACTAGCGGTGGGGGGGAGACCCAGTACTTC. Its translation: CASRRTSGGGETQYF.

The CDR3 nucleotides are TGCGCCAGCAGCTTGGAGGTCGCGGGCTACAATGAGCAGTTCTTC. This gives the protein CASSLEVAGYNEQFF. The V call is TRBV5-1, the J call TRBJ2-1; tentatively, D is TRBD2 (5 bases). Trimming shortened V by 0 bases and J by 3 bases, and 10 bases separated the two germline ends. Germline V CDR1 and CDR2: SGHRS, YFSETQ. This CDR3 has 15 residues.

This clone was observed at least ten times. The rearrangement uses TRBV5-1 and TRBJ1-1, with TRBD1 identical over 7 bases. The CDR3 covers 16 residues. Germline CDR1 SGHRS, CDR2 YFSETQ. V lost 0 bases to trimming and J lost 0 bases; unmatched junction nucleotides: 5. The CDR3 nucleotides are TGCGCCAGCAGCTTGGTGCGGGACAGTTTGAACACTGAAGCTTTCTTT. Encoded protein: CASSLVRDSLNTEAFF.

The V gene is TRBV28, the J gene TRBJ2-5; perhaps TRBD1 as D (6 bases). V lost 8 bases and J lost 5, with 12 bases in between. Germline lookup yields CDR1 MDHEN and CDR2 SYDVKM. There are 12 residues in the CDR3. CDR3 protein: CASQQGWETQYF. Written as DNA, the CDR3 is TGTGCCAGCCAACAGGGATGGGAGACCCAGTACTTC.

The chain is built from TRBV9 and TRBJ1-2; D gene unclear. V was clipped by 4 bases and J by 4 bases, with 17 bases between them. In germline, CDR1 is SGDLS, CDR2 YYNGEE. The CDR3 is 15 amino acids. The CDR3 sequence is CASSPRGGLGYGYTF. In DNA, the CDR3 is TGTGCCAGCAGCCCTAGAGGAGGGCTTGGCTATGGCTACACCTTC.

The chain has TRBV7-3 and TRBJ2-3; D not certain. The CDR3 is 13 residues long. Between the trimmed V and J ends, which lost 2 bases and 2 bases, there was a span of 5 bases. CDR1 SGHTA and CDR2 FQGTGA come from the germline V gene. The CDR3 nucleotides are TGTGCCAGCAGCTTAGGGTTCACAGATACGCAGTATTTT. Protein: CASSLGFTDTQYF.

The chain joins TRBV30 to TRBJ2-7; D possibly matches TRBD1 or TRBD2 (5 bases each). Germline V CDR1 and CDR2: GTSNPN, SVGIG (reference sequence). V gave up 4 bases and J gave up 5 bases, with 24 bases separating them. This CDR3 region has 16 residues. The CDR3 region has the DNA TGTGCCTGGAAACCCTCGTTAAGGGACGAATGGGACGAGCAGTACTTC. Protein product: CAWKPSLRDEWDEQYF.

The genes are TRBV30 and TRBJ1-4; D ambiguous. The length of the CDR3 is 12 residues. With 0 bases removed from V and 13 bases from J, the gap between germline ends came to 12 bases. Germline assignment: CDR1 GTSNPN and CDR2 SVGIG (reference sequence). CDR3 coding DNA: TGTGCCTGGAGTGTTTCGATGAAAATACTGTTTTTT. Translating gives CAWSVSMKILFF.

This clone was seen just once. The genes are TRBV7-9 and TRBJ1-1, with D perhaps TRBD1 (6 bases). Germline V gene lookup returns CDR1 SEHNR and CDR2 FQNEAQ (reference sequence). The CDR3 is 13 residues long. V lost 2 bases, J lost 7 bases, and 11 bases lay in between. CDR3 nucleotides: TGTGCCAGCAGCTTAATGCAGGGGCTTGAAGCTTTCTTT. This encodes CASSLMQGLEAFF.

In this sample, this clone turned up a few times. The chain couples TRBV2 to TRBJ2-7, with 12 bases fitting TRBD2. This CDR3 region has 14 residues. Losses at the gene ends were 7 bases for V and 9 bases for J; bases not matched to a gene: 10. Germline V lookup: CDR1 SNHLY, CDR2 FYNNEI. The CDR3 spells CASTKTSGSSVQYF. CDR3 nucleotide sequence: TGTGCCAGCACCAAGACTAGCGGGAGTAGTGTGCAGTACTTC.

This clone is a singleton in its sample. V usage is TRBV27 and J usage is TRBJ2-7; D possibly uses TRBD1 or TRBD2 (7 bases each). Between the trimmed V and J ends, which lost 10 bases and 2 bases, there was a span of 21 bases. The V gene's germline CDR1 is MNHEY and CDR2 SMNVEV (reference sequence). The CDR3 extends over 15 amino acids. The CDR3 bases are TGTGCCACGGGTCAGGGGGAGGGCCTTCCCTACGAGCAGTACTTC. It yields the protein CATGQGEGLPYEQYF.

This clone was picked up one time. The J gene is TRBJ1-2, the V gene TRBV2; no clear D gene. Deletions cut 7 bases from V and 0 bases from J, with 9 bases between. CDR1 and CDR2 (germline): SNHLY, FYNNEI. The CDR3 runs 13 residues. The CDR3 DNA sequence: TGTGCCAGCACCCCGTCTCCTAACTATGGCTACACCTTC. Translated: CASTPSPNYGYTF.

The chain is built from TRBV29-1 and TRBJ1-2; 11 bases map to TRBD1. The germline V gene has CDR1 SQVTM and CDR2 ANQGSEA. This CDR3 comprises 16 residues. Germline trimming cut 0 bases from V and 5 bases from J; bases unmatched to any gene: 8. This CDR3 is CSVEDGTGGFGYGYTF. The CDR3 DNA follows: TGCAGCGTTGAAGACGGGACAGGGGGATTTGGGTATGGCTACACCTTC.

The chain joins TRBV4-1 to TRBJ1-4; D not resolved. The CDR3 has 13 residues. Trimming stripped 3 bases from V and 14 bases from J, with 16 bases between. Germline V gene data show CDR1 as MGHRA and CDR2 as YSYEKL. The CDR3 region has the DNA TGCGCCAGCAGCCAGCCTCCAGTGGCTGGCCTGTTTTTT. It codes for CASSQPPVAGLFF.

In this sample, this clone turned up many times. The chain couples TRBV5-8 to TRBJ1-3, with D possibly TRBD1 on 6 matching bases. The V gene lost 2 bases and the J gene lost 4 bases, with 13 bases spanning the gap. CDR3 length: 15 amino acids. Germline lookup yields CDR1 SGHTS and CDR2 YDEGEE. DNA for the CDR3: TGTGCCAGCAGCTTATCAGGGGCGCAGGGAAACACCATATATTTT. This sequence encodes CASSLSGAQGNTIYF.

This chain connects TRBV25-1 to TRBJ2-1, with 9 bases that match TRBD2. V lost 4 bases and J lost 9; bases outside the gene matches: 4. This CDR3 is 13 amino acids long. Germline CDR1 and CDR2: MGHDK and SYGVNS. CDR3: CASSAGTSSEQFF. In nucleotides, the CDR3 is TGTGCCAGCAGTGCAGGGACTAGCAGTGAGCAGTTCTTC.

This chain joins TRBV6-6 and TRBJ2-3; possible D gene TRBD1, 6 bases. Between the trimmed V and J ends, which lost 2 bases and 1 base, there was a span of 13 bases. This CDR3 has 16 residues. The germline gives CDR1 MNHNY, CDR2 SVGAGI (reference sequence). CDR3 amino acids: CASSYPGASGTDTQYF. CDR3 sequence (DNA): TGTGCCAGCAGTTACCCAGGGGCGTCGGGCACAGATACGCAGTATTTT.